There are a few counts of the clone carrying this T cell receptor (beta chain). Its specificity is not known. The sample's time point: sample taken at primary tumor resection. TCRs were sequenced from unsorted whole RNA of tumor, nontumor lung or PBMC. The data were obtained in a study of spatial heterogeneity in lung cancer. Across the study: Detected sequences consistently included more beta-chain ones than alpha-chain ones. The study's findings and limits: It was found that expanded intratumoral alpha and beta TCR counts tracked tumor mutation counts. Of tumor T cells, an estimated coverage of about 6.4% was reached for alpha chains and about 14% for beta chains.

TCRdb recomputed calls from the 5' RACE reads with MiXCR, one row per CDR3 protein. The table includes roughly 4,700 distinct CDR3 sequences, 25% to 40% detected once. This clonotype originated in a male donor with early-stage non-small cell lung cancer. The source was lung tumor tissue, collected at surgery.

CDR3 bases: TGTGCCAGCAGCGGCAGGGGGCTGGGGGGCAATCAGCCCCAGCATTTT. Translated: CASSGRGLGGNQPQHF. The chain links TRBV28 to TRBJ1-5, with TRBD1 identical over 8 bases. This CDR3 comprises 16 residues. CDR1 is MDHEN and CDR2 is SYDVKM in the germline V gene. Germline trimming cut 6 bases from V and 2 bases from J; bases unmatched to any gene: 9.